This record looks at one TCR beta chain sequence and its context. The V gene lost 7 bases and the J gene lost 11 bases, with 26 bases spanning the gap. This CDR3 contains 15 residues. Germline V gene sequence: CDR1 MNHEY, CDR2 SMNVEV (reference sequence). Arm-PCR of CDR3 regions and iRepertoire HTBI primers were used to build TCR beta libraries. Under the authors' procedure: Identification across samples found fewer than 65 TRBV and roughly 13 TRBJ segments. TCRdb recomputed calls from the multiplex PCR reads with MiXCR, one row per CDR3 protein. Clone size and V and J calls follow TCRdb, not the original study. The table has about 540,000 distinct CDR3 sequences, about 13% seen once; the top ten hold about 10%. The sample is drawn from a study of regulatory T cells in long-lasting Graves disease. The time point denotes: newly diagnosed GD, antithyroid drugs for less than 3 months. With RNA extracted from PBMCs as input, the TCR library was made.

The same sample was also studied in work on T cells in Graves' hyperthyroidism and ophthalmopathy. That report notes: Blood also contained most expanded thyroid clonotypes above 0.001.

The chain joins TRBV27 to TRBJ2-5, with D possibly being TRBD1 (5 bases). The receptor was isolated from a man younger than 40 with Graves disease. Sample: peripheral blood mononuclear cells (PBMCs), taken at new diagnosis, from a patient treated with antithyroid drugs. The CDR3 bases are TGTGCCAGCACACGGAGTAGGGGCTCCTACAATGAGCAGTACTTC. It codes for CASTRSRGSYNEQYF.